One T cell receptor (beta chain) is described in this entry. Antigen: not known. The source of the sample is a study of cytotoxic CD8 clonotypes in ibrutinib-treated CLL. For the study at large: Patient counts were roughly 10 relapsed/refractory, under 16 treatment-naive and some 17 IGHV unmutated. Investigators reported some 24 partial and 2 complete responses; after median about 70 months, roughly 15 patients remained remitted and approximately twelve progressed. General study results and limits: Sampling times differed between sustained-remission and progressing patients. Relative to age-matched healthy donors, clonality at baseline was higher, and it tracked circulating CD8+ T-cell counts.

The CDR3 runs 12 residues. The V gene lost 2 bases and the J gene lost 4 bases, with 8 bases spanning the gap. CDR1 is GTSNPN, CDR2 SVGIG, per germline (reference sequence). The method was immunoSEQ multiplex PCR; TCRdb's version includes in-frame clones alone and lacks a portion of them. The sample has about 160,000 clones; more than 75% are singletons. The V and J genes are TRBV30 and TRBJ2-5; D is ambiguous. Here the sequenced sample was PBMCs, taken after 12 months of ibrutinib treatment. This receptor was obtained from a human donor with chronic lymphocytic leukemia. The CDR3 nucleotides are TGTGCCTGGAGTCGTGGACGAGAGACCCAGTACTTC. It is translated as CAWSRGRETQYF.